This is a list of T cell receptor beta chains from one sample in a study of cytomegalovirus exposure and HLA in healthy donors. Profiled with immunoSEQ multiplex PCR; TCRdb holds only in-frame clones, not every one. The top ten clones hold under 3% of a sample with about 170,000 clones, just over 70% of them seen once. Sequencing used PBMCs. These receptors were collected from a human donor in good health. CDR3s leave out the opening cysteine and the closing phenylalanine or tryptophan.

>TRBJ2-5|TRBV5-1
ASRGTTIQETQY
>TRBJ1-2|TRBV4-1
ASSQEGGGYYGYT
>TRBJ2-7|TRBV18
ASSQNPGQSYEQY
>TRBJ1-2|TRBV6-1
ASSRSVNYGYT
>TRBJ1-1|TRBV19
ASSIRVLNTEAF
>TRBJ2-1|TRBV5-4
ASSKVNRDNEQF
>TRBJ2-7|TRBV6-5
ASSYSTPFEQY
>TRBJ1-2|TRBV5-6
ASSLGLQAGALIYGYT
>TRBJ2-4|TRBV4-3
ASSQDTGTGVNIQY
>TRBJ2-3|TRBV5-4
ASSLAGGRGGTDTQY
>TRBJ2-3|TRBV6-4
ASSSNSGGPDTQY
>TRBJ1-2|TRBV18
ASSPPEGQPVDGYT
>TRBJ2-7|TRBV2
ASRAATGDREQY
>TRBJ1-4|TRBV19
ASSDSPLNEKLF
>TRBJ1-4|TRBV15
ATSRPGEANEKLF
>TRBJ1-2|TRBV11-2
ASSTQGLGYT
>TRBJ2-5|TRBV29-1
SVGPTDSIQETQY
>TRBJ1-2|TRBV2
ASSDRPGAGWSYT
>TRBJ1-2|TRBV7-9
ASSLSVQGEWNYGYT
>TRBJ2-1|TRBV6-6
ASTLRQGLFNEQF
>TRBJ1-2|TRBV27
ASSLGSNYGYT
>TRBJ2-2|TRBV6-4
ASSDVLAKPNTGELF
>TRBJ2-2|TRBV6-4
ASSVLAGPTGELF
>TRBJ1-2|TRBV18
ASSPRAGTGMNYGYT
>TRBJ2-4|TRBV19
ASSIFTGGTKNIQY
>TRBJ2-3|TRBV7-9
ASSRSTDTQY
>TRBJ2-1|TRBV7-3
ASGNRAGSGGGYYNEQF
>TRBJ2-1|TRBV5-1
ASRPDRGGSYNEQF
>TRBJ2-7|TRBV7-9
ASSLQGQGSY
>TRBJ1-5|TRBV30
AWSATGSQPQH
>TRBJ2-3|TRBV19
ASSIEGRLTDTQY
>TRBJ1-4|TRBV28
ASSSSGTGEEKLF
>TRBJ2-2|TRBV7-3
ASSLLVVGARNGELF
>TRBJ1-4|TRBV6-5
ASSPRERGKLF
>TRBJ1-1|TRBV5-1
ASSFPDRDTEAF
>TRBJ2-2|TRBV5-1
ASQRHAETNTGELF
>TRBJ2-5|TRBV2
ASSEGPRETQY
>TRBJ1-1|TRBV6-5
ASSYSHQGPEAF
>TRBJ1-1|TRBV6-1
ASSETGGRPTTEAF
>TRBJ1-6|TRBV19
ASSTQGAGSPLH
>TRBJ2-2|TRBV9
ASSAYRDWGGELF
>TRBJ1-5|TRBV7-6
ASSLPGQRRSNQPQH
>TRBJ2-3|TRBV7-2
ASSLASGGVPDTQY
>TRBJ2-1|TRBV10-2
ASIVSAGGHNEQF
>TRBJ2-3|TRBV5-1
ASSLGGSGGARDTQY
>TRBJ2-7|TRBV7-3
ASSLSSRGSYEQY
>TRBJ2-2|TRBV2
ASSGSSPQNTGELF
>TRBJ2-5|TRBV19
ASSKGRGSETQY
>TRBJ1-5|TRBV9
ASSTGQGSNQPQH
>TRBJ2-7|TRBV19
ASSIKGVYEQY
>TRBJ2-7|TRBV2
ASSEAGGGGYEQY
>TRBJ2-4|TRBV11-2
ASSSGEKNIQY
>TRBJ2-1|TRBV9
ASSATTGGVDEQF
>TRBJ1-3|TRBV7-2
ASSLDGVGNTIY
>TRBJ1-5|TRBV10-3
ASQGDSNQPQH
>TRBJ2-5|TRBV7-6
ASSSSGGFQETQY
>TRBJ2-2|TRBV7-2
ASSLVGPRNTGELF
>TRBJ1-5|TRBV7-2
ASSFRWGAGQPQH
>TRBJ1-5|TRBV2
ASRPRISNQPQH
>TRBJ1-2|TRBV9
ASSAGDGTYGYT